The TCR beta chain described here comes from a study of CD8 T cells in Susac syndrome. Germline V gene lookup returns CDR1 SGHAT and CDR2 FQNNGV. The CDR3 extends over 16 amino acids. V was clipped by 2 bases and J by 4 bases, with 17 bases between them. Random hexamers served to reverse transcribe roughly 0.45 to 1 ug RNA. TCRdb called the immunoSEQ multiplex PCR reads again in MiXCR, with one record for every CDR3 protein. This table has 100,000 or so distinct CDR3 sequences, 85% to 95% appearing once. V and J are TRBV11-2 and TRBJ1-2; perhaps TRBD1 as D (5 bases). This TCR was sampled from a human donor in good health. The sequenced sample consisted of CD4+ T cells from PBMCs. The chain's CDR3 is CASSLSGGVHGYGYTF. In nucleotides, the CDR3 is TGTGCCAGCAGCTTATCGGGAGGGGTTCATGGCTATGGCTACACCTTC. Drawing the rest from reference TRBV11-2 and TRBJ1-2, the complete variable domain is EAGVAQSPRYKIIEKRQSVAFWCNPISGHATLYWYQQILGQGPKLLIQFQNNGVVDDSQLPKDRFSAERLKGVDSTLKIQPAKLEDSAVYLCASSLSGGVHGYGYTFGSGTRLTVV.